This passage covers 14 T cell receptor beta chains from one sample sequenced in a study of control samples from healthy donors and cancer patients. TCRdb's copy holds only in-frame clones and misses some; the assay was immunoSEQ multiplex PCR. The repertoire holds 100,000 to 150,000 clones, with roughly 86% as singletons. The specimen was PBMCs. Source of these receptors: a man aged 50 to 60 with head and neck cancer.

This clone was seen once. The chain uses TRBV6-6 and TRBJ1-5; no clear D. Germline V CDR1 and CDR2: MNHNY, SVGAGI (reference sequence). V lost 3 bases and J lost 4, with 7 bases in between. CDR3 length: 13 residues. The CDR3 protein is CASSYSNNQPQHF. The CDR3 DNA reads TGTGCCAGCAGTTATTCAAATAATCAGCCCCAGCATTTT.

The chain has TRBV28 and TRBJ2-3, with TRBD2 identical over 7 bases. V gave up 5 bases and J gave up 4 bases; unmatched junction bases: 12. In germline, CDR1 is MDHEN, CDR2 SYDVKM. The CDR3 is made up of 16 amino acids. CDR3 DNA: TGTGCCAGCAGTCCTCCGGCTAGCGGCCGGGCAGATACGCAGTATTTT. It specifies CASSPPASGRADTQYF.

In this sample, this clone turned up once. The chain recombines TRBV28 with TRBJ1-2; D gene uncertain. Germline V lookup: CDR1 MDHEN, CDR2 SYDVKM. The CDR3 contains 14 residues. Trimming took 6 bases from V and 4 from J, leaving 15 bases between them. Here the CDR3 DNA reads TGTGCCAGCAGGGTATCGTGGGGAGGCTATGGCTACACCTTC. Amino acid sequence: CASRVSWGGYGYTF.

The V call is TRBV3-1 (or the pseudogene TRBV3-2), the J call TRBJ2-2, with D possibly TRBD2 on 5 matching bases. CDR1 is LGHDT, CDR2 YNNKEL, per germline (reference sequence). The CDR3 consists of 18 residues. Between the trimmed V and J ends, which lost 0 bases and 5 bases, there was a span of 19 bases. CDR3 residues: CASSQDNSVTGRTGELFF. The CDR3 DNA reads as TGTGCCAGCAGCCAAGATAACTCGGTGACGGGGAGAACCGGGGAGCTGTTTTTT.

The chain uses TRBV9 and TRBJ2-1; D remains unclear. The CDR3 spans 15 residues. The germline gives CDR1 SGDLS, CDR2 YYNGEE. Trimming left V 4 bases short and J 0 bases short, with 11 bases between. The CDR3 is CASSITTSSYNEQFF. For the CDR3, the DNA is TGTGCCAGCAGCATTACTACGAGCTCCTACAATGAGCAGTTCTTC.

The gene calls are TRBV11-3 and TRBJ2-2, with D uncertain. CDR1 and CDR2 (germline): SGHNT, YENEEA. The CDR3 runs 16 residues. The V gene lost 2 bases and the J gene lost 5 bases, with 15 bases spanning the gap. CDR3 loop: CASSLTFQVETGELFF. DNA of the CDR3: TGTGCCAGCAGCTTAACCTTCCAAGTGGAGACCGGGGAGCTGTTTTTT.

This clone is labeled medium-sized. The V gene is TRBV24-1, the J gene TRBJ2-3, with TRBD1 matching over 8 bases. Losses at the gene ends were 10 bases for V and 4 bases for J; bases not matched to a gene: 0. Germline lookup yields CDR1 KGHDR and CDR2 SFDVKD. CDR3 size: 11 residues. The CDR3 loop is CATGQADTQYF. The CDR3 nucleotides are TGTGCCACGGGACAGGCAGATACGCAGTATTTT.

The chain joins TRBV5-6 to TRBJ2-5; D is uncertain. Trimming left V 2 bases short and J 4 bases short, with 3 bases between. Per germline, CDR1 SGHDT and CDR2 YYEEEE. The CDR3 has 11 amino acids. CDR3 bases: TGTGCCAGCAGCTTAACAGAGACCCAGTACTTC. It encodes CASSLTETQYF.

This sequence joins TRBV5-6 and TRBJ1-4, with 7 bases lining up with TRBD1. CDR1 and CDR2 from the germline V gene are SGHDT and YYEEEE. The J segment lost 8 bases and the V segment lost 4 bases, leaving 17 bases of the junction unmatched. This CDR3 has 17 residues. As DNA, the CDR3 is TGTGCCAGCAGCACCTTGCGACAGGGTTGGTTAGGGGAAAAACTGTTTTTT. Encoded protein: CASSTLRQGWLGEKLFF.

The V call is TRBV7-8, the J call TRBJ2-2; D possibly corresponds to TRBD2 (6 bases). The V gene's germline CDR1 is SGHVS and CDR2 FQNEAQ. The length of the CDR3 is 14 residues. V was trimmed by 3 bases and J by 5 bases, leaving 10 bases between them. CDR3 in DNA: TGTGCCAGCAGCTTTGGGACTCGGACCGGGGAGCTGTTTTTT. Amino acid sequence: CASSFGTRTGELFF.

The V gene is TRBV7-9, the J gene TRBJ2-6; no clear D. Trimming cost V 5 bases and J 4 bases, with 9 bases left between them. The CDR3 contains 14 residues. Germline lookup yields CDR1 SEHNR and CDR2 FQNEAQ (reference sequence). CDR3: CASSHTGGANVLTF. The CDR3 coding sequence is TGTGCCAGCAGCCATACTGGGGGGGCCAACGTCCTGACTTTC.

The chain uses TRBV18 and TRBJ1-3, with D unresolved. Germline V gene data show CDR1 as KGHSH and CDR2 as LQKENI. V lost 1 base and J 2 bases, leaving 6 bases between the germline ends. The CDR3 spans 14 residues. The CDR3 region has the DNA TGTGCCAGCTCACCACAGGGTACTGGAAACACCATATATTTT. It is translated as CASSPQGTGNTIYF.

The CDR3 coding sequence is TGCGCCAGCCACGAGAAGGTGGGGAATGAAAAACTGTTTTTT. It is translated as CASHEKVGNEKLFF. The chain links TRBV5-1 to TRBJ1-4; no clear D gene. The CDR3 consists of 14 residues. Deletions cut 7 bases from V and 5 bases from J, with 15 bases between. Per germline, CDR1 SGHRS and CDR2 YFSETQ.

The chain employs TRBV3-1 (or the pseudogene TRBV3-2) and TRBJ2-2; 7 nucleotides match TRBD2. Trimming removed 4 bases from V and 1 base from J; junction bases left unmatched: 3. CDR3 length equals 15 residues. Germline CDR1 LGHDT, CDR2 YNNKEL (reference sequence). The CDR3 reads CASSPLAGNTGELFF. Here the CDR3 DNA reads TGTGCCAGCAGCCCTTTAGCGGGGAACACCGGGGAGCTGTTTTTT.